One sample yielded the 2 T cell receptor beta chains listed below, sequenced in a study of blood T cell repertoires in COVID-19. Sequencing used immunoSEQ multiplex PCR; TCRdb keeps in-frame clones, though not all of them. The sample includes 200,000 to 250,000 clones, 75% to 85% seen only once; the top ten take about 7%. The source material was PBMCs or T cells enriched from blood (not recorded which). The origin of the receptors is a middle-aged woman with acute COVID-19.

The chain is built from TRBV19 and TRBJ1-2; D gene ambiguous. CDR1 and CDR2 from the germline V gene are LNHDA and SQIVND (reference sequence). This CDR3 has 11 residues. V was shortened by 4 bases and J by 8 bases, with 8 bases between the two germline ends. The CDR3 spells CASSNGRGYTF. The CDR3 coding sequence is TGTGCCAGTAGTAATGGGAGAGGCTACACCTTC.

This chain links TRBV3-1 (or the pseudogene TRBV3-2) with TRBJ2-5; unclear D gene. V shed 4 bases and J shed 3 bases, with 18 bases lying between them. The germline gives CDR1 LGHDT, CDR2 YNNKEL (reference sequence). The CDR3 runs to 16 residues. The CDR3 reads CASSRDSLVGEETQYF. For the CDR3, the DNA is TGTGCCAGCAGCCGCGACTCTCTAGTCGGAGAAGAGACCCAGTACTTC.